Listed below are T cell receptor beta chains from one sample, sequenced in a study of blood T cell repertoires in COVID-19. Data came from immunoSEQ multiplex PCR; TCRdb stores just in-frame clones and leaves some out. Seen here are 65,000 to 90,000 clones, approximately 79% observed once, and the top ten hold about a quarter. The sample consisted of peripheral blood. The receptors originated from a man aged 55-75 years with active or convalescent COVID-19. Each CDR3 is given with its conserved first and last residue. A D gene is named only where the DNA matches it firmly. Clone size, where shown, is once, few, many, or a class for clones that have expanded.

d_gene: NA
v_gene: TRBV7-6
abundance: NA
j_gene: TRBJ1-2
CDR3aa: CASSLLAETLKNYGYTF
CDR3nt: TGTGCCAGCAGCTTATTGGCGGAGACGTTAAAGAACTATGGCTACACCTTC

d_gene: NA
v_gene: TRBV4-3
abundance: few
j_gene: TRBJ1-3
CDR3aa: CASSPNRVSGNTIYF
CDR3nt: TGCGCCAGCAGCCCGAACAGGGTTTCAGGAAACACCATATATTTT

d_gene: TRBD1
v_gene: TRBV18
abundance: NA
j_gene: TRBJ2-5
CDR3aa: CASSRGTGVGETQYF
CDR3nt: TGTGCCAGCTCACGCGGGACAGGCGTGGGTGAGACCCAGTACTTC

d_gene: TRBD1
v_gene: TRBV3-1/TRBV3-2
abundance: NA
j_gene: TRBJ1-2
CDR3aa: CASSARDRVPGYTF
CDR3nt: TGTGCCAGCAGCGCCCGGGACAGGGTGCCTGGCTACACCTTC

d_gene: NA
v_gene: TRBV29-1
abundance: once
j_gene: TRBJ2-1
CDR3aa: CSAISGYNEQFF
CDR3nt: TGCAGCGCCATTTCCGGGTACAATGAGCAGTTCTTC

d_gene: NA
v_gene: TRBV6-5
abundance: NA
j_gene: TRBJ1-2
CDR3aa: CASSDDRTAFYGYTF
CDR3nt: TGTGCCAGCAGCGATGACCGGACAGCTTTTTATGGCTACACCTTC

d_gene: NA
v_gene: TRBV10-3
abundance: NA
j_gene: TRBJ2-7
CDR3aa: CASQTVSEAEQYF
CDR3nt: TGTGCCAGCCAGACAGTTTCCGAGGCCGAGCAGTACTTC

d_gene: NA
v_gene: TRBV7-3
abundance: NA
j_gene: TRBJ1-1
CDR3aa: CASSLTSRTEAFF
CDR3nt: TGTGCCAGCAGCTTAACGTCCCGGACTGAAGCTTTCTTT

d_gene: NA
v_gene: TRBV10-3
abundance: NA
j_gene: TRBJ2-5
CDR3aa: CAIYPGSGETQYF
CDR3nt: TGTGCCATCTATCCCGGGTCTGGTGAGACCCAGTACTTC

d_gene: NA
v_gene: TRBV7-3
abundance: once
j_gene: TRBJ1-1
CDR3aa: CASSGGPNTEAFF
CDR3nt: TGTGCCAGCAGCGGTGGGCCTAACACTGAAGCTTTCTTT

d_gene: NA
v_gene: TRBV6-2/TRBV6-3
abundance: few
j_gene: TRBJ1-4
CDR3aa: CASSYRGKGEKLFF
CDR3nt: TGTGCCAGCAGTTACCGGGGGAAAGGGGAAAAACTGTTTTTT

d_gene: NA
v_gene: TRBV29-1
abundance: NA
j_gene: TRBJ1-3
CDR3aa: CSVEPGQGDTIYF
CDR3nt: TGCAGCGTTGAGCCCGGGCAGGGTGACACCATATATTTT

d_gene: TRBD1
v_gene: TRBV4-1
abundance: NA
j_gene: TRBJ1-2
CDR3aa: CASSQGGQAYGYTF
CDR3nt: TGCGCCAGCAGCCAAGGAGGACAGGCCTATGGCTACACCTTC

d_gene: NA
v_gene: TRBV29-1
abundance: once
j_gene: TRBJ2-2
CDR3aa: CSVARREVTGELFF
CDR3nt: TGCAGCGTTGCCCGCAGGGAGGTCACCGGGGAGCTGTTTTTT

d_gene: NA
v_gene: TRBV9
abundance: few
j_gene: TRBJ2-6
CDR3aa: CASSVVGSGANVLTF
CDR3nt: TGTGCCAGCAGCGTAGTCGGTTCCGGGGCCAACGTCCTGACTTTC

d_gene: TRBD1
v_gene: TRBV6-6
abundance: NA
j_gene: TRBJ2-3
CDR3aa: CASSSTGGHTQYF
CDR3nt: TGTGCCAGCAGTTCGACAGGGGGACATACGCAGTATTTT

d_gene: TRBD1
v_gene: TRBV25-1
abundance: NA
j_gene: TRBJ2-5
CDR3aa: CASTSTGGETQYF
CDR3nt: TGTGCCAGCACCTCGACAGGGGGAGAGACCCAGTACTTC

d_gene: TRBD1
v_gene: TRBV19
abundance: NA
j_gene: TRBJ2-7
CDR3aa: CASSMGTGSDEQYF
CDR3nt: TGTGCCAGTAGTATGGGGACAGGGTCTGACGAGCAGTACTTC

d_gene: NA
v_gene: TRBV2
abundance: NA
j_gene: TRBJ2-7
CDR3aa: CASSVGAEGSYEQYF
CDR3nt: TGTGCCAGCAGTGTCGGCGCCGAGGGCTCCTACGAGCAGTACTTC

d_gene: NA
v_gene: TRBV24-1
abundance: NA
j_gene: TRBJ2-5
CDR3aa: CATSSAGVMTQYF
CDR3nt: TGTGCCACCAGTTCCGCAGGGGTTATGACCCAGTACTTC

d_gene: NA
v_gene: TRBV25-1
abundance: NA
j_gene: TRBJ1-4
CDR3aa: CASSELFPSLNEKLFF
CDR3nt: TGTGCCAGCAGTGAATTATTCCCGAGTCTTAATGAAAAACTGTTTTTT

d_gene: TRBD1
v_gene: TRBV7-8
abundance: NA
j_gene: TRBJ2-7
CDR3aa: CASSIIKGAGTYEQYF
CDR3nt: TGTGCCAGCAGCATAATAAAGGGGGCTGGCACCTACGAGCAGTACTTC

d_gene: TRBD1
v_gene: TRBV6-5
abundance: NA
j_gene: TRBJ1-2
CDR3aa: CASKLLTGNYGYTF
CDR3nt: TGTGCCAGCAAACTACTGACAGGGAACTATGGCTACACCTTC

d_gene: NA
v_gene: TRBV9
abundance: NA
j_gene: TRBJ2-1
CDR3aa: CASSVRGWDEQFF
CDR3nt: TGTGCCAGCAGCGTAAGAGGGTGGGATGAGCAGTTCTTC

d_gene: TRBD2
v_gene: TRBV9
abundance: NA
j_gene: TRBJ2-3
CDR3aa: CASNPLAGGLSDTQYF
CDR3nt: TGTGCCAGCAACCCGCTAGCGGGGGGGTTATCAGATACGCAGTATTTT

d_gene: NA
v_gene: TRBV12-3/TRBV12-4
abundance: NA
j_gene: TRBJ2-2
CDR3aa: CASSLFRAGELFF
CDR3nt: TGTGCCAGCAGTTTATTCAGGGCCGGGGAGCTGTTTTTT

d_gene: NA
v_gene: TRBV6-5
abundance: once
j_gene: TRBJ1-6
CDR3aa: CASKGRANSPLHF
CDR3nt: TGTGCCAGCAAGGGGAGGGCTAATTCACCCCTCCACTTT

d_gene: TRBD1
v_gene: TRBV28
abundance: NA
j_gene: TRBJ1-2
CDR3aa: CASIPGQSGSGYTF
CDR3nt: TGTGCCAGCATTCCGGGACAGTCTGGGAGTGGCTACACCTTC

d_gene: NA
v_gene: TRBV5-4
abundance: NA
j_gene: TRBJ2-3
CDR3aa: CASSLDRQSSDTQYF
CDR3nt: TGTGCCAGCAGCTTAGATAGACAGAGCTCAGATACGCAGTATTTT

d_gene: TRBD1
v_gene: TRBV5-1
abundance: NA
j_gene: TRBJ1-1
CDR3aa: CASSAQGGTEAFF
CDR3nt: TGCGCCAGCAGCGCGCAGGGGGGAACTGAAGCTTTCTTT

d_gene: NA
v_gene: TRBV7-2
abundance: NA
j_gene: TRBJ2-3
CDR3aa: CASNLVGGPSGDTQYF
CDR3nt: TGTGCCAGCAACCTGGTGGGGGGACCCTCGGGAGATACGCAGTATTTT

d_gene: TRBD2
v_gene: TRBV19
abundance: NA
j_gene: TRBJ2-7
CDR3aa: CASSMGRGAFYEQYF
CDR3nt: TGTGCCAGTAGTATGGGGCGGGGGGCATTCTACGAGCAGTACTTC

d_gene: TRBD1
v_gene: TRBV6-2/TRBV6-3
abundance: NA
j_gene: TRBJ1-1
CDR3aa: CASSNNRGSAEAFF
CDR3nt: TGTGCCAGCAGTAACAACAGGGGCTCGGCTGAAGCTTTCTTT

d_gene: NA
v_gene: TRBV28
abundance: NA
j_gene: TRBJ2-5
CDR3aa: CASSRQASETQYF
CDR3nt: TGTGCCAGCAGTAGACAGGCATCGGAGACCCAGTACTTC

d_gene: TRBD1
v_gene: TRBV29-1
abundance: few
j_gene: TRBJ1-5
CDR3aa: CSVGTDSNQPQHF
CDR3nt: TGCAGCGTCGGGACAGATAGCAATCAGCCCCAGCATTTT

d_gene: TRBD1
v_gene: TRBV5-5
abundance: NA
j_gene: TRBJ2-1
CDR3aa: CASSLRGTGQKLYNEQFF
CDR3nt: TGTGCCAGCAGCTTGAGGGGGACAGGACAGAAACTTTACAATGAGCAGTTCTTC

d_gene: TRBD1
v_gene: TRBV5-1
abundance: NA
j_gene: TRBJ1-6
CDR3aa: CASSLALGTGTFYNSPLHF
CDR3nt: TGCGCCAGCAGCTTGGCCTTAGGGACAGGGACCTTCTATAATTCACCCCTCCACTTT

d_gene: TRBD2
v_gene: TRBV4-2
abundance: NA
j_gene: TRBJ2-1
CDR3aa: CASSPRLAGGPEEQFF
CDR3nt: TGTGCCAGCAGCCCACGACTAGCGGGGGGGCCTGAGGAGCAGTTCTTC

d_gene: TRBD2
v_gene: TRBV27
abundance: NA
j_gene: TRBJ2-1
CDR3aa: CASRSLAGAYNEQFF
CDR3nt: TGTGCCAGCAGGTCTCTAGCGGGGGCATACAATGAGCAGTTCTTC

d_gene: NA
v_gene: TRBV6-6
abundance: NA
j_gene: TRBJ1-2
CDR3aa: CASSYPAGHYGYTF
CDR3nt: TGTGCCAGCAGTTACCCCGCAGGGCACTATGGCTACACCTTC

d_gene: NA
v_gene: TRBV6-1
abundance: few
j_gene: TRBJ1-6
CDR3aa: CASSEMYGEEAPLHF
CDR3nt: TGTGCCAGCAGTGAAATGTACGGGGAAGAGGCACCCCTCCACTTT

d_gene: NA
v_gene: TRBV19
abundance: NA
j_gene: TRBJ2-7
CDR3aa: CASSIKTGGYEQYF
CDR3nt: TGTGCCAGTAGTATCAAGACAGGAGGTTACGAGCAGTACTTC

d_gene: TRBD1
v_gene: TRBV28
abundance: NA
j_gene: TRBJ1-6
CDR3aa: CASSRDSNSPLHF
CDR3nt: TGTGCCAGCAGCCGGGACAGTAATTCACCCCTCCACTTT

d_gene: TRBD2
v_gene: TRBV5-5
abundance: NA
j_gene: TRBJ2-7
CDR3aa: CASSLGLAGGITYEQYF
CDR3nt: TGTGCCAGCAGCTTGGGACTAGCGGGGGGGATTACCTACGAGCAGTACTTC

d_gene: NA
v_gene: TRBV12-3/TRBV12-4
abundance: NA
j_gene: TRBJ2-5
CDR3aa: CASSFREETQYF
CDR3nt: TGTGCCAGCAGTTTCCGGGAAGAGACCCAGTACTTC

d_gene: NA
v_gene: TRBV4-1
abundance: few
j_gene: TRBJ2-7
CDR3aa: CASSQDSGSYEQYF
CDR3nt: TGCGCCAGCAGCCAAGATAGCGGAAGCTACGAGCAGTACTTC

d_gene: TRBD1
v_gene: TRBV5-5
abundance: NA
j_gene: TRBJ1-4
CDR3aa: CASSERGGPNEKLFF
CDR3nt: TGTGCCAGCAGCGAAAGAGGGGGCCCTAATGAAAAACTGTTTTTT

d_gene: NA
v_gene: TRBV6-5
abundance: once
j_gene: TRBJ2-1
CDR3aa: CASSYRGGLYNEQFF
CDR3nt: TGTGCCAGCAGTTACCGCGGGGGCCTATACAATGAGCAGTTCTTC

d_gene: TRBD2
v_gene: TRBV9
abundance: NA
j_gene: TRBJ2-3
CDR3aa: CASSLGLADTDTQYF
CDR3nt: TGTGCCAGCAGTTTGGGACTAGCGGACACAGATACGCAGTATTTT

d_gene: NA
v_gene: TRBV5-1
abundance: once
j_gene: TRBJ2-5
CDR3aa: CASSGPVLQETQYF
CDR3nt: TGCGCCAGCAGCGGTCCAGTTTTACAAGAGACCCAGTACTTC

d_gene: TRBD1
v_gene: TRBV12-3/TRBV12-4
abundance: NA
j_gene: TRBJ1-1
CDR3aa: CASSTGQGTEAFF
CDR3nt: TGTGCCAGCAGTACCGGACAGGGCACTGAAGCTTTCTTT

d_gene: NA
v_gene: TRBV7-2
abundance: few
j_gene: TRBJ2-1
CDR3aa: CASSPTSVSYNEQFF
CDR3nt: TGTGCCAGCAGCCCAACCTCGGTTAGCTACAATGAGCAGTTCTTC

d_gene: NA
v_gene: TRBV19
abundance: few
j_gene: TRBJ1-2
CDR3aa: CASSIAPDGPYTF
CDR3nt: TGTGCCAGTAGTATCGCCCCCGATGGGCCCTACACCTTC

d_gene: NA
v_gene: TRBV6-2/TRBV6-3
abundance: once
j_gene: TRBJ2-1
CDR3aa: CASSPLQFSSYNEQFF
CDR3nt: TGTGCCAGCAGTCCCTTACAGTTTAGCTCCTACAATGAGCAGTTCTTC

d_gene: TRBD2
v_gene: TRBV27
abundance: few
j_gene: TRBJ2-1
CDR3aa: CASSPWGGRDNEQFF
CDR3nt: TGTGCCAGCAGTCCCTGGGGGGGGAGGGACAATGAGCAGTTCTTC